This T cell receptor beta chain was recovered during a study of T cells in women clearing cervical HPV infection. TCRdb's table, derived via immunoSEQ multiplex PCR, lists solely in-frame clones and lacks some. The table for this sample gives 30,000 to 45,000 clones. A word on this clone: Read coverage stops 3 residues before the CDR3 terminus; the germline J gene supplies the remainder.

This CDR3 has 15 residues. Trimming shortened V by 2 bases and J by 4 bases, and 14 bases separated the two germline ends. Germline V gene sequence: CDR1 SGHDN, CDR2 FVKESK. Source material: blood buffy coat. The clonotype originates from a woman aged 18 to 75 with a cervical HPV16 infection that either progressed to CIN3+ or cleared (not recorded which). The chain has TRBV14 and TRBJ1-1, with TRBD1 as a possible D gene (6 bases). The CDR3 sequence is CASSQITGMGTEAFF. CDR3 DNA, as far as it was read: TGTGCCAGCAGCCAAATAACAGGGATGGGCACTGAA.